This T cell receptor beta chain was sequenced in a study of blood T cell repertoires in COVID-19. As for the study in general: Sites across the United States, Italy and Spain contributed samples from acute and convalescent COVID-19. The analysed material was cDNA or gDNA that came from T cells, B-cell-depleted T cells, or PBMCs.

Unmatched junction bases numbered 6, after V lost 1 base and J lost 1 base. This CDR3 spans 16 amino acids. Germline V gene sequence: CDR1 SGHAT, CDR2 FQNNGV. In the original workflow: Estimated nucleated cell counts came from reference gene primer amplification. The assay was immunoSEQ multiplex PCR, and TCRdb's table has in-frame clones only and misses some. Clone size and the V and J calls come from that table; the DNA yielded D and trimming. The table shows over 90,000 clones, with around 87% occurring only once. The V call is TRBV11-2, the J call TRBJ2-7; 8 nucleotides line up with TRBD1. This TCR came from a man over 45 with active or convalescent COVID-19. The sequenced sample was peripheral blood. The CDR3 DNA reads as TGTGCCAGCAGCTTAGCAGGGACAGGATATTCCTACGAGCAGTACTTC. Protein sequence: CASSLAGTGYSYEQYF. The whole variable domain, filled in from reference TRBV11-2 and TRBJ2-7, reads EAGVAQSPRYKIIEKRQSVAFWCNPISGHATLYWYQQILGQGPKLLIQFQNNGVVDDSQLPKDRFSAERLKGVDSTLKIQPAKLEDSAVYLCASSLAGTGYSYEQYFGPGTRLTVT.